The 19 T cell receptor beta chains listed next were all sequenced from one sample in a study of T cell responses to AZD1222 COVID-19 vaccine. The table came from immunoSEQ multiplex PCR; TCRdb's copy has only in-frame clones and leaves some out. The table lists fewer than 150,000 clones, about 88% of them singletons, with around a tenth in the top ten. Sequencing was performed on peripheral blood, taken 28 days after the second AZD1222 dose. The receptors were sampled from an adult who received the AZD1222 COVID-19 vaccine.

V usage is TRBV12-3 or TRBV12-4 and J usage is TRBJ1-1; no reliable D call. The CDR3 runs 13 residues. The V and J ends lost 2 bases and 3 bases respectively, with 7 bases between them. The CDR3 spells CASSLNSDTEAFF. CDR3 nucleotide sequence: TGTGCCAGCAGTTTAAACTCCGACACTGAAGCTTTCTTT.

The CDR3 coding sequence is TGTGCCAGCTCACAACGGACAGGGGGAGACACTGAAGCTTTCTTT. Its protein is CASSQRTGGDTEAFF. This chain uses TRBV18 with TRBJ1-1; 10 nucleotides align to TRBD1. This CDR3 spans 15 amino acids. The junction had 5 bases not matched to a gene; V was cut back by 4 bases and J by 3 bases. Germline CDR1 and CDR2: KGHSH and LQKENI.

This clone is a singleton in its sample. The gene calls are TRBV4-1 and TRBJ2-1; 9 bases match TRBD1. J lost 4 bases, V lost 0 bases, and 4 bases had no gene match. The CDR3 has 16 residues. CDR1 is MGHRA and CDR2 is YSYEKL in the germline V gene. In DNA, the CDR3 is TGCGCCAGCAGCCAAGATTGGGGACAGGGATACAATGAGCAGTTCTTC. This sequence encodes CASSQDWGQGYNEQFF.

The gene calls are TRBV23-1 and TRBJ2-7; a weak D match, TRBD1 (5 bases). TRBV23-1 is recorded as an ORF, its role being uncertain. Trimming cost V 6 bases and J 5 bases, with 17 bases left between them. The CDR3 loop spans 14 amino acids. Written as DNA, the CDR3 is TGCGCCAGCAGCCTAGGGGAATGGGGCGACGAGCAGTACTTC. Protein: CASSLGEWGDEQYF.

The rearrangement links TRBV6-5 to TRBJ2-7; 7 bases are shared with TRBD1. Trimming cost V 5 bases and J 6 bases; bases outside gene matches: 10. The V gene's germline CDR1 is MNHEY and CDR2 SVGAGI. The CDR3 totals 14 residues. CDR3 nucleotides: TGTGCCAGCAGTCCTGACAGGGAGATACGCGAGCAGTACTTC. Amino acid sequence: CASSPDREIREQYF.

The chain employs TRBV30 and TRBJ2-7; tentatively, D is TRBD2 (5 bases). Germline loops: CDR1 GTSNPN, CDR2 SVGIG (reference sequence). V was pared by 2 bases and J by 2 bases, with 16 bases between. CDR3 length: 15 amino acids. CDR3 protein: CAWSPPGEGAYEQYF. The CDR3 DNA reads TGTGCCTGGAGTCCCCCCGGGGAAGGAGCCTACGAGCAGTACTTC.

The V call is TRBV11-2, the J call TRBJ1-6; no clear D. This CDR3 comprises 14 residues. The germline V gene has CDR1 SGHAT and CDR2 FQNNGV. Trimming took off 5 bases at V and 10 bases at J, with 15 bases between the two ends. CDR3 nucleotides: TGTGCCAGCAGCCAAACGGCCCGAAACTCACCCCTCCACTTT. Its protein product is CASSQTARNSPLHF.

This chain connects TRBV9 to TRBJ1-1, with TRBD1 identical over 11 bases. Trimming took 3 bases from V and 7 from J; bases not matched to a gene: 5. The CDR3 runs 14 residues. Germline CDR1 SGDLS, CDR2 YYNGEE. In DNA form, the CDR3 reads TGTGCCAGCAGCGGGACAGGGGGCGAGGTTGAAGCTTTCTTT. Translation gives CASSGTGGEVEAFF.

This clone is a singleton in its sample. The chain links TRBV10-1 to TRBJ2-3; D tentatively reads TRBD1 or TRBD2 (5 bases each). This CDR3 has 16 amino acids. Germline V gene lookup returns CDR1 WNHNN and CDR2 SYGVQD (reference sequence). Deletions cut 5 bases from V and 1 base from J, with 16 bases between. CDR3 coding DNA: TGCGCCAGCAGTCCCGGGACCTTAGGTGGCACAGATACGCAGTATTTT. Protein sequence: CASSPGTLGGTDTQYF.

The genes are TRBV29-1 and TRBJ1-4; D remains ambiguous. Per germline, CDR1 SQVTM and CDR2 ANQGSEA. Trimming left V 4 bases short and J 0 bases short, with 6 bases between. The CDR3 runs to 13 residues. The CDR3 nucleotides are TGCAGCGTTGTTCCTGCAACTAATGAAAAACTGTTTTTT. It codes for CSVVPATNEKLFF.

The chain carries TRBV5-1 and TRBJ2-1, with 12 bases lining up with TRBD2. CDR1 SGHRS and CDR2 YFSETQ come from the germline V gene. CDR3 length: 17 residues. The V segment lost 1 base and the J segment 5 bases; nucleotides outside the gene matches: 7. CDR3 bases: TGCGCCAGCAGCTTGAGCCTAGCGGGGGGGCCCCACAATGAGCAGTTCTTC. Its protein is CASSLSLAGGPHNEQFF.

The V call is TRBV4-3, the J call TRBJ1-1; D is uncertain. Germline assignment: CDR1 LGHNA and CDR2 YSLEER. V was cut by 0 bases and J by 0 bases, with 8 bases left in between. The length of the CDR3 is 15 residues. The CDR3 reads CASSQDEGMNTEAFF. The CDR3 nucleotides read TGCGCCAGCAGCCAAGATGAGGGAATGAACACTGAAGCTTTCTTT.

The chain couples TRBV7-9 to TRBJ1-1; maybe TRBD1 (5 bases). V lost 5 bases and J lost 2, with 15 bases in between. The V gene's germline CDR1 is SEHNR and CDR2 FQNEAQ (reference sequence). This CDR3 has 15 residues. This CDR3 is CASSAGRLRNTEAFF. The CDR3 region has the DNA TGTGCCAGCAGCGCGGGACGGCTGAGAAACACTGAAGCTTTCTTT. Variable domain in full (rest from reference TRBV7-9 and TRBJ1-1): DTGVSQNPRHKITKRGQNVTFRCDPISEHNRLYWYRQTLGQGPEFLTYFQNEAQLEKSRLLSDRFSAERPKGSFSTLEIQRTEQGDSAMYLCASSAGRLRNTEAFFGQGTRLTVV.

The chain recombines TRBV6-1 with TRBJ1-2, with 7 bases fitting TRBD1. The CDR3 sequence is 16 residues long. Looked up from germline, CDR1 is MNHNS and CDR2 is SASEGT. The V gene end was trimmed by 3 bases and the J gene end by 3 bases; junction bases not matched to a gene: 10. The CDR3 region is CASSDLIQGNDYGYTF. The CDR3, as DNA: TGTGCCAGCAGTGACCTCATACAGGGGAACGACTATGGCTACACCTTC.

The rearrangement joins TRBV10-3 to TRBJ2-5; 12 bases map to TRBD2. CDR1 is ENHRY and CDR2 is SYGVKD in the germline V gene. The CDR3 consists of 15 residues. V shed 4 bases, J shed 2 bases, and the junction held 2 bases outside the gene matches. CDR3 region: CAISGTSGAQETQYF. In DNA, the CDR3 is TGTGCCATCAGTGGGACTAGCGGGGCTCAAGAGACCCAGTACTTC.

The CDR3 reads CAWSEGTGGYNEQFF. The CDR3 bases are TGTGCCTGGAGTGAAGGGACAGGGGGTTACAATGAGCAGTTCTTC. V is TRBV30 and J is TRBJ2-1; 11 nucleotides line up with TRBD1. Germline CDR1 GTSNPN, CDR2 SVGIG (reference sequence). Trimming removed 1 base from V and 4 bases from J; junction bases left unmatched: 3. The CDR3 covers 15 residues. Full variable domain (remainder filled in from reference TRBV30 and TRBJ2-1): SQTIHQWPATLVQPVGSPLSLECTVEGTSNPNLYWYRQAAGRGLQLLFYSVGIGQISSEVPQNLSASRPQDRQFILSSKKLLLSDSGFYLCAWSEGTGGYNEQFFGPGTRLTVL.

V usage is TRBV7-7 and J usage is TRBJ2-3; 10 bases agree with TRBD2. The V and J ends lost 7 bases and 4 bases, in that order; junction bases with no gene match: 14. Germline lookup yields CDR1 SSHAT and CDR2 FNYEAQ (reference sequence). The CDR3 loop spans 17 amino acids. The CDR3 DNA reads as TGTGCCAGCAACGACATCCCAGCGGGAGGGCTCCCAGATACGCAGTATTTT. This encodes CASNDIPAGGLPDTQYF.

The chain has TRBV7-2 and TRBJ2-7; possible D gene TRBD1, 6 bases. V was trimmed by 8 bases and J by 2 bases, leaving 25 bases between them. The CDR3 runs to 17 residues. Germline V gene sequence: CDR1 SGHTA, CDR2 FQGNSA. The CDR3 DNA is TGTGCCAGCTCATCACAGTATGAACGGGACACGACCTACGAGCAGTACTTC. Residues: CASSSQYERDTTYEQYF.

This clone was recorded only once. Here the CDR3 DNA reads TGCAGCGCTGGGGACAGCCCTATGAACACTGAAGCTTTCTTT. Translating gives CSAGDSPMNTEAFF. The rearrangement joins TRBV29-1 to TRBJ1-1, with 7 bases matching TRBD1. This CDR3 is built from 14 residues. V lost 7 bases and J lost 0; bases outside the gene matches: 8. Germline loops: CDR1 SQVTM, CDR2 ANQGSEA.